A single T cell receptor beta chain is shown here with its context. The data stem from a study of OX40 agonist ivuxolimab in advanced cancers. Study-level information: Partial responses, seen in three patients, involved one hepatocellular carcinoma and two cutaneous melanomas.

The data were produced by immunoSEQ multiplex PCR, yet TCRdb's version contains in-frame clones alone and is incomplete. The sample yields 60,000 to 85,000 clones, about three quarters seen once. The CDR3 totals 15 residues. V was shortened by 5 bases and J by 4 bases, with 18 bases between the two germline ends. Germline assignment: CDR1 SGHRS and CDR2 YFSETQ. This receptor was identified in an adult with an advanced solid tumor such as melanoma, head and neck, liver or kidney cancer. The sample was CD4+ or CD8+ T cells sorted from blood, taken in a trial of the OX40 agonist ivuxolimab. The chain couples TRBV5-1 to TRBJ1-2; TRBD1 might be the D (6 bases). The CDR3 loop is CASSVGGGLGYGYTF. The CDR3 DNA sequence: TGCGCCAGCAGTGTAGGGGGAGGGCTAGGCTATGGCTACACCTTC.